These 5 T cell receptor beta chains originate from one sample sequenced in a study of shared T cell receptors in the human thymus. Method: immunoSEQ multiplex PCR; TCRdb's copy keeps in-frame clones and lacks some. Of hundreds of thousands of clones detected, around 87% appear once; the ten largest clones hold roughly 0.0086%. These data also formed part of another study, on human thymus T cells.

The sample taken for sequencing was thymocytes. The receptors shown here come from a boy less than two years old with a congenital heart defect.

The chain recombines TRBV27 with TRBJ2-7; no clear D. V was pared by 7 bases and J by 7 bases, with 11 bases between. Germline V gene sequence: CDR1 MNHEY, CDR2 SMNVEV (reference sequence). This CDR3 comprises 11 residues. The CDR3 sequence: CASMSSREQYF. The CDR3 DNA is TGTGCCAGCATGAGCTCACGGGAGCAGTACTTC.

This clone came up once. The V call is TRBV14, the J call TRBJ2-1; 12 bases are shared with TRBD2. V shed 5 bases, J shed 0 bases, and the junction held 11 bases outside the gene matches. CDR1 and CDR2 from the germline V gene are SGHDN and FVKESK. The CDR3 is 19 residues long. CDR3 in DNA: TGTGCCAGCAGCAATGCTAGCGGGAGGGCCCTAGGCTCCTACAATGAGCAGTTCTTC. It codes for CASSNASGRALGSYNEQFF.

The rearrangement links TRBV7-9 to TRBJ1-2; 7 bases fit TRBD1. CDR1 SEHNR and CDR2 FQNEAQ come from the germline V gene (reference sequence). The CDR3 is made up of 15 amino acids. With 5 bases clipped from V and 8 bases from J, the junction kept 14 bases outside the gene matches. CDR3 sequence: CASSPILTGRSGYTF. CDR3 sequence (DNA): TGTGCCAGCAGCCCCATCCTGACAGGGAGAAGCGGCTACACCTTC.

This clone was recorded once. The V call is TRBV2, the J call TRBJ1-6, with D hard to call. CDR1 and CDR2 (germline): SNHLY, FYNNEI. This CDR3 is built from 14 residues. Trimming stripped 7 bases from V and 8 bases from J, with 15 bases between. CDR3 DNA sequence: TGTGCCAGCACGGGTGCTGTAGACGATTCACCCCTCCACTTT. Translating it yields CASTGAVDDSPLHF.

The chain uses TRBV12-1 and TRBJ2-1; the table's D call TRBD2 went unverified against the DNA. TRBV12-1 is a pseudogene locus. The CDR3 runs to 19 residues. CDR3 in DNA: TGTGCCAGCAGCTCTCGGACTAGCGGGGGGCCTAGGGCCTACAATGAGCAGTTCTTC. Protein sequence: CASSSRTSGGPRAYNEQFF.